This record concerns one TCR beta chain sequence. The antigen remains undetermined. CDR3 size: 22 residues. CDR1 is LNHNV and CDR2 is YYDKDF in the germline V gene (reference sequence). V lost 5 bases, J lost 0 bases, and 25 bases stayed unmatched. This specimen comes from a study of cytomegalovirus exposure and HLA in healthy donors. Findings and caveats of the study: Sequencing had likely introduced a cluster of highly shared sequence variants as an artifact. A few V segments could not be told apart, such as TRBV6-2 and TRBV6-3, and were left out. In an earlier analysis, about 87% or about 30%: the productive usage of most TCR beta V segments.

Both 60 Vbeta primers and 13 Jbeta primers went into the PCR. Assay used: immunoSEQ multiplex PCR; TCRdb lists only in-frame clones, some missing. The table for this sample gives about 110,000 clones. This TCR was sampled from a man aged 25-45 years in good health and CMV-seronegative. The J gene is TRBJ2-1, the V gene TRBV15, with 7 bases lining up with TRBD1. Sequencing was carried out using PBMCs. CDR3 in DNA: TGTGCCACCAGCGGATACCCAAGTCCGGGACAGAGGGTACCCAGCTCCTACAATGAGCAGTTCTTC. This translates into CATSGYPSPGQRVPSSYNEQFF.